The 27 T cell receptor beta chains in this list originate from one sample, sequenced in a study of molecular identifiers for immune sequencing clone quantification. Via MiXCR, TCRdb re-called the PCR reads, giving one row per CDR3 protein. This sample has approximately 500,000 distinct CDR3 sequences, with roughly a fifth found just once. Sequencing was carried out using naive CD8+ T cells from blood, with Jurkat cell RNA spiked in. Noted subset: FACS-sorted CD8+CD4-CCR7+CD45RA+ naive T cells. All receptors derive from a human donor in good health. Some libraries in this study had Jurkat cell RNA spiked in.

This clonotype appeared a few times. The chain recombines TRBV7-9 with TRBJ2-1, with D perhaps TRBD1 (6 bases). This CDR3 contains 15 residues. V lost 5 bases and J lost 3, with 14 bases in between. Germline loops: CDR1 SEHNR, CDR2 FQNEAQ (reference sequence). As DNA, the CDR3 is TGTGCCAGCAGCCCGGACAGCAGGAACTACAATGAGCAGTTCTTC. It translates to CASSPDSRNYNEQFF.

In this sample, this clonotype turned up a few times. The CDR3, as DNA: TGTGCCAGCACCTCATTTGGGACAGACAGTTATGGCTACACCTTC. Residues: CASTSFGTDSYGYTF. The chain uses TRBV13 and TRBJ1-2; the match to TRBD1 covers 7 bases. Per the germline V gene, CDR1 is PRHDT and CDR2 is FYEKMQ (reference sequence). The CDR3 runs 15 residues. V lost 7 bases, J lost 5 bases, and 13 bases stayed unmatched.

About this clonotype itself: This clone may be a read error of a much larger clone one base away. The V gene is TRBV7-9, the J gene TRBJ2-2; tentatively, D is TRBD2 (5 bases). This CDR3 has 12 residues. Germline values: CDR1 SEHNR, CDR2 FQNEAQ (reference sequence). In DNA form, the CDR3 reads TGTGCCAGCAGCTGGTACACCGGGGAGCTGTCTTTT. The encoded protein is CASSWYTGELSF.

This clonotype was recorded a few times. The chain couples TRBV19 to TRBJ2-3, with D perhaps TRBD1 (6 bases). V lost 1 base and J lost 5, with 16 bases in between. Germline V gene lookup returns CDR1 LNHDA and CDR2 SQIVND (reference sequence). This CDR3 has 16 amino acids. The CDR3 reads CASSIATGLRGDTQYF. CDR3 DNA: TGTGCCAGTAGTATAGCCACAGGCCTCAGGGGAGATACGCAGTATTTT.

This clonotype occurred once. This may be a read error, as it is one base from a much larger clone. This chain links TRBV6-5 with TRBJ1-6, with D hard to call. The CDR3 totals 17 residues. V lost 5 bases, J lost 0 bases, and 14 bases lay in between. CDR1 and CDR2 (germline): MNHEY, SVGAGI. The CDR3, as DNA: TGTGCCAGCAGTGAAAGACGGCGAAGCTCCTATAATTCACCCCTCCACTTT. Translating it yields CASSERRRSSYNSPLHF.

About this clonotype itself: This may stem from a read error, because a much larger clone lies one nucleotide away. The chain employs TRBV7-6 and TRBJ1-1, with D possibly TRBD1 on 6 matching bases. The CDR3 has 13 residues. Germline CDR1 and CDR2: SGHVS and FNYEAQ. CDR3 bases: TGTGCCAGCAGCTTACCCCCAGGGGATGAAGCTCTCTTT. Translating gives CASSLPPGDEALF. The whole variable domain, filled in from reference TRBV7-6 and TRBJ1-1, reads GAGVSQSPRYKVTKRGQDVALRCDPISGHVSLYWYRQALGQGPEFLTYFNYEAQQDKSGLPNDRFSAERPEGSISTLTIQRTEQRDSAMYRCASSLPPGDEALFGQGTRLTVV.

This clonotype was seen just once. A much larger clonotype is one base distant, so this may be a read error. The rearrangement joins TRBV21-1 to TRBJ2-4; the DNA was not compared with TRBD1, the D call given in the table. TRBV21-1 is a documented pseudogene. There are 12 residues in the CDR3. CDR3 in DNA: TGTGCCAGTTTACAGGGGATACTCATTCGGTACTTC. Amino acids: CASLQGILIRYF.

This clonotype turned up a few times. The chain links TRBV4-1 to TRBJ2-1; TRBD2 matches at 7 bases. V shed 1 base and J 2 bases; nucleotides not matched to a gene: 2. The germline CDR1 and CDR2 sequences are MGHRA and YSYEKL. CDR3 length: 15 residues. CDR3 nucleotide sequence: TGCGCCAGCAGCCAAGGGACTAGTCCCTACAATGAGCAGTTCTTC. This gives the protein CASSQGTSPYNEQFF.

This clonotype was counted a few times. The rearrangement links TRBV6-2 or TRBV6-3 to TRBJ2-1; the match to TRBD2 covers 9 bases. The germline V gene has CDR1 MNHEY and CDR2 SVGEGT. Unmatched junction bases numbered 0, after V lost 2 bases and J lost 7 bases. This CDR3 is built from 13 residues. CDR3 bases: TGTGCCAGCAGTTACCTAGCGGGGAATGAGCAGTTCTTC. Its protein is CASSYLAGNEQFF.

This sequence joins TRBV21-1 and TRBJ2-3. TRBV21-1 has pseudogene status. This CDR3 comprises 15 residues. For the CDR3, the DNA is TGTGCCAGCAGCAAAGAGTACCTGGGGACAGATACGCAGTGTTTT. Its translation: CASSKEYLGTDTQCF.

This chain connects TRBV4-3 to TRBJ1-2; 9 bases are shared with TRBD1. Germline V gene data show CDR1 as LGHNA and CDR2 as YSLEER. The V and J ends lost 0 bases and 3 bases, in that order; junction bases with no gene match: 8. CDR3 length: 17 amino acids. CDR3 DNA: TGCGCCAGCAGCCAAGATAGATGGGGACAGGGCGACTATGGCTACACCTTC. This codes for CASSQDRWGQGDYGYTF.

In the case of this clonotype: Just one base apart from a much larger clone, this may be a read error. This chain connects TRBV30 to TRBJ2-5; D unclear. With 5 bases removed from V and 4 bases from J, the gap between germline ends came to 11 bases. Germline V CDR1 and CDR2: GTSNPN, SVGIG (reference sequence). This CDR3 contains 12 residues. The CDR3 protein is CAWALDSETQYF. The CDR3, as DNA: TGTGCCTGGGCCCTCGATTCAGAGACCCAGTACTTC. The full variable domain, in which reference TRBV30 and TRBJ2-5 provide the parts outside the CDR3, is SQTIHQWPATLVQPVGSPLSLECTVEGTSNPNLYWYRQAAGRGLQLLFYSVGIGQISSEVPQNLSASRPQDRQFILSSKKLLLSDSGFYLCAWALDSETQYFGPGTRLLVL.

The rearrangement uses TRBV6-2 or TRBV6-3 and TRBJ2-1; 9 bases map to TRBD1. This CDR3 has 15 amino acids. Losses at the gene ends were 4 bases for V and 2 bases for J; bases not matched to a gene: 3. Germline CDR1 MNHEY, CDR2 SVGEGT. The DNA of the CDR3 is TGTGCCAGCAGTTCGGGACAGGGCCCCTACAATGAGCAGTTCTTC. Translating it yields CASSSGQGPYNEQFF.

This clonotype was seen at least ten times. CDR3 protein: CSGQGDTPGELFF. In DNA, the CDR3 is TGCAGCGGACAGGGTGATACTCCCGGGGAGCTGTTTTTT. This sequence joins TRBV29-1 and TRBJ2-2, with 7 bases lining up with TRBD1. The CDR3 runs 13 residues. The junction had 8 bases not matched to a gene; V was cut back by 7 bases and J by 6 bases. CDR1 and CDR2 from the germline V gene are SQVTM and ANQGSEA.

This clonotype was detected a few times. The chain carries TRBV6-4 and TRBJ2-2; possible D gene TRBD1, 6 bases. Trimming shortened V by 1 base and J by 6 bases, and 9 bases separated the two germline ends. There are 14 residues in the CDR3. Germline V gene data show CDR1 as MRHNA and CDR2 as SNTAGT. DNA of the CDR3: TGTGCCAGCAGTGACTGGCAGGGGTCCGGGGAGCTGTTTTTT. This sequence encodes CASSDWQGSGELFF.

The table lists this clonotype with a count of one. Here the CDR3 reads CASSARTGPLYEQYF. CDR3 nucleotides: TGTGCCAGCAGCGCCCGGACAGGCCCACTCTACGAGCAGTACTTC. The chain is built from TRBV7-9 and TRBJ2-7, with 7 bases identical to TRBD1. The germline V gene has CDR1 SEHNR and CDR2 FQNEAQ (reference sequence). This CDR3 comprises 15 residues. Trimming cost V 5 bases and J 3 bases; bases outside gene matches: 10.

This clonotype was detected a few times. This chain's CDR3 is CASSPQDRADYEQYF. The CDR3 DNA sequence: TGTGCCAGCAGTCCCCAGGACAGGGCTGACTACGAGCAGTACTTC. This chain connects TRBV25-1 to TRBJ2-7, with 8 bases identical to TRBD1. Germline V gene sequence: CDR1 MGHDK, CDR2 SYGVNS. V lost 5 bases, J lost 3 bases, and 9 bases stayed unmatched. This CDR3 comprises 15 residues.

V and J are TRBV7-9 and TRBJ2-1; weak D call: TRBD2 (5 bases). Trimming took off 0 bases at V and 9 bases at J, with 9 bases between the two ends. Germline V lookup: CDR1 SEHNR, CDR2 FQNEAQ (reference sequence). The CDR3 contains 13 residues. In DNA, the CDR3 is TGTGCCAGCAGCTTAGCTTCTGGGAGTGAGCAGTTCTTC. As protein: CASSLASGSEQFF.

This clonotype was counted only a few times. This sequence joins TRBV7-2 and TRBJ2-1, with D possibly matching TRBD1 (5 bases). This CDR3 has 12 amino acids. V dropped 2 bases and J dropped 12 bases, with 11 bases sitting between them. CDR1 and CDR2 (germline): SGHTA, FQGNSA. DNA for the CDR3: TGTGCCAGCAGCTTACTAGGGGTTGGGCAGTTCTTC. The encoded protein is CASSLLGVGQFF.

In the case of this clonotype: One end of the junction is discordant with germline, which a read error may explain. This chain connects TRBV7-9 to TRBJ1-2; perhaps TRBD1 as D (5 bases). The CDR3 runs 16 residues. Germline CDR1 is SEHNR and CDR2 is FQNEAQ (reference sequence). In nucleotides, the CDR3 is TGTGCCAGCAGCTTATTCCCCACAGGAGTTAACTATGGCTACATCTTC. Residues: CASSLFPTGVNYGYIF.

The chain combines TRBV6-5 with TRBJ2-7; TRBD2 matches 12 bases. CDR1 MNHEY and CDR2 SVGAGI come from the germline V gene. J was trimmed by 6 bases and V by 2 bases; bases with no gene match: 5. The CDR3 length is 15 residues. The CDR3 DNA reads TGTGCCAGCAGTTACCTAGCGGGAGGGTTGGTCGAGCAGTACTTC. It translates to CASSYLAGGLVEQYF.

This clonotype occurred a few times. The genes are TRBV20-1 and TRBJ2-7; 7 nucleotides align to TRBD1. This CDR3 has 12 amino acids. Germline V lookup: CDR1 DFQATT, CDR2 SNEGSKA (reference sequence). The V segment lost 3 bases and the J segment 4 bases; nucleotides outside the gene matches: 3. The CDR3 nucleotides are TGCAGTGCTAGTCACAGGGGATACGAGCAGTACTTC. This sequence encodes CSASHRGYEQYF.

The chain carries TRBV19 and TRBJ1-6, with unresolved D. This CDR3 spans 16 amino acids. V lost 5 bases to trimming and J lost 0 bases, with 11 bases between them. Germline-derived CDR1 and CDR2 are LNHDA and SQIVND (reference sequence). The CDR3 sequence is CASSPAMDSYNSPLHF. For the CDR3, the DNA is TGTGCCAGTAGTCCAGCGATGGACTCCTATAATTCACCCCTCCACTTT.

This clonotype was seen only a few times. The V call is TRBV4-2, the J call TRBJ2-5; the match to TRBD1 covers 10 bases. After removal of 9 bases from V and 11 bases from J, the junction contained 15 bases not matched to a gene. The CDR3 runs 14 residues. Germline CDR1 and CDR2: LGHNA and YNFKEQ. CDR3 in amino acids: CASGTGAWQGTQYF. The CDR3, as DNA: TGTGCCAGTGGGACAGGGGCATGGCAGGGTACACAGTACTTC.

This chain's CDR3 is CASSLRTSGGDTQYF. In DNA form, the CDR3 reads TGTGCCAGCAGCCTTCGGACTAGCGGGGGGGATACGCAGTATTTT. The rearrangement links TRBV13 to TRBJ2-3; 14 positions match TRBD2. The CDR3 consists of 15 residues. J gave up 6 bases and V 5 bases, and 4 bases lay outside the gene matches. Per the germline V gene, CDR1 is PRHDT and CDR2 is FYEKMQ (reference sequence).

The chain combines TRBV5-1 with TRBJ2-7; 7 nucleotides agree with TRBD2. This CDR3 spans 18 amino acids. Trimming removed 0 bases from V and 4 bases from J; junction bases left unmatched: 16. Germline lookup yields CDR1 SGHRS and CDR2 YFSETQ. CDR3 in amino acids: CASSLATGSGLGRYEQYF. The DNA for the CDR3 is TGCGCCAGCAGCTTGGCCACCGGGTCCGGACTAGGCCGTTACGAGCAGTACTTC. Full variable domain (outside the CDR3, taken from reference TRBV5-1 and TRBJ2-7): KAGVTQTPRYLIKTRGQQVTLSCSPISGHRSVSWYQQTPGQGLQFLFEYFSETQRNKGNFPGRFSGRQFSNSRSEMNVSTLELGDSALYLCASSLATGSGLGRYEQYFGPGTRLTVT.

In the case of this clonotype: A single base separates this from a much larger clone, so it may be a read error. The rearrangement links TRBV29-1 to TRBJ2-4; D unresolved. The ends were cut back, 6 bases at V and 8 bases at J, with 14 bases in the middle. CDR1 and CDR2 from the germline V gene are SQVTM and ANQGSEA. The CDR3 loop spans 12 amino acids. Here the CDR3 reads CSVRTLEDIQYF. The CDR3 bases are TGCAGCGTGCGCACCCTAGAGGACATTCAGTACTTC.